Listed below are T cell receptor beta chains from one sample, sequenced in a study of T cell repertoires in cytomegalovirus infection. Each CDR3 protein gets one entry after TCRdb re-called the reads with MiXCR. This sample has roughly 310,000 distinct CDR3 sequences, with roughly 16% found just once. The sequencing sample was made of PBMCs. Every receptor here comes from a human donor in good health (CMV status not recorded). Some clones in this sample may be carry-over from other donors' samples. CDR3s include the opening cysteine and the closing phenylalanine or tryptophan. D genes are given only for firm matches. Part of the rows lack a size; the others show once, few, many or a class for expanded clones.

size	D	J	V	DNA	CDR3
few	-	TRBJ2-3	TRBV5-4	TGTGCCAGCAGCTTCGGCAGCTTGATAGATACGCAGTATTTT	CASSFGSLIDTQYF
many	-	TRBJ1-3	TRBV28	TGTGCCAGCAGTTTCGGAAACACCATATATTTT	CASSFGNTIYF
many	TRBD1	TRBJ1-1	TRBV5-6	TGTGCCAGCAGCTTGGGGATAATCAGGGGGCAAGGAGGAAACACTGAAGCTTTCTTT	CASSLGIIRGQGGNTEAFF
few	-	TRBJ1-4	TRBV19	TGTGCCAGTGCCGACAGCAAACCCGATAAACTGTTTTTT	CASADSKPDKLFF
many	TRBD1	TRBJ2-7	TRBV6-2/TRBV6-3	TGTGCCAGCAGACCGACAGGGAAAGGTTCCTACGAGCAGTACTTC	CASRPTGKGSYEQYF
few	-	TRBJ2-3	TRBV25-1	TGTGCCAGCAGTGGCCGGGGGAGAGGAGGCGAGAGCACAGATACGCAGTATTTT	CASSGRGRGGESTDTQYF
many	-	TRBJ2-7	TRBV28	TGTGCCAGCAGTTTCGCGGGCCCCACCGGGGACGAGCAGTACTTC	CASSFAGPTGDEQYF
-	-	TRBJ1-4	TRBV5-6	TGTGCCAGCAGCTTGGTTGGGTTAAGGACTAATGAAAAACTGTTTTTT	CASSLVGLRTNEKLFF
-	-	TRBJ2-3	TRBV7-2	TGTGCCAGCAGCAGCAGCCCCCAAGGCACAGATACGCAGTATTTT	CASSSSPQGTDTQYF
-	TRBD1	TRBJ2-1	TRBV5-4	TGTGCCAGCAGCTTACAGGGGCGGCCCTACAATGAGCAGTTCTTC	CASSLQGRPYNEQFF
few	TRBD2	TRBJ2-5	TRBV12-3/TRBV12-4	TGTGCCAGCAGTCCCGGGGCGATGGGAGGGGAGACCCAGTACTTC	CASSPGAMGGETQYF
few	TRBD1	TRBJ2-2	TRBV3-1	TGTGCCAGCAGCCCTGACAGGGGGACCATGTGGACCGGGGAGCTGTTTTTT	CASSPDRGTMWTGELFF
few	-	TRBJ1-2	TRBV4-2	TGTGCCAGCAGCCGAAGGACAGTTCGTGGTGGCTACACCTTC	CASSRRTVRGGYTF
few	-	TRBJ1-3	TRBV6-2/TRBV6-3	TGTGCCAGCAGCCCACTCGTCTCCGGCGTGGGAAACACCATATATTTT	CASSPLVSGVGNTIYF
-	-	TRBJ1-1	TRBV4-3	TGCGCCAGCAGCCAAGGCGCAGGTGCGATGACAAAAGCTTTCTTT	CASSQGAGAMTKAFF
-	-	TRBJ1-5	TRBV7-8	TGTGCCAGCAGCTTCGAGGGGGGATTGGCCCAGCATTTT	CASSFEGGLAQHF
-	-	TRBJ1-1	TRBV19	TGTGCCGCCAGTAGAGGAGGGGGACAATCGAACACTGAAGCTTTCTTT	CAASRGGGQSNTEAFF
few	-	TRBJ2-7	TRBV20-1	TGCAGTGCCGCCAGGGCCAGTTCCTACGAGCAGTACTTC	CSAARASSYEQYF
many	TRBD1	TRBJ1-1	TRBV28	TGTGCCAGCAGTTTATTCGGGACAGGGAGGGAGACTGAAGCTTTCTTT	CASSLFGTGRETEAFF
few	TRBD2	TRBJ2-5	TRBV7-2	TGTGCCAGCAGCTTGTCCCTAGCGGGGGGCTGGGAGACCCAGTACTTC	CASSLSLAGGWETQYF
few	TRBD1	TRBJ2-1	TRBV25-1	TGTGCCAGCAGTGAATATTTCAGGGGGTCTCTCTACAATGAGCAGTTCTTC	CASSEYFRGSLYNEQFF
-	-	TRBJ1-1	TRBV2	TGTGCCAGCAGAAACGCCATGAACACTGAAGCTTTCTTT	CASRNAMNTEAFF
-	TRBD1	TRBJ1-1	TRBV6-1	TGTGCCAGCAGTGACCGGACAGGGAACACTGAAGCTTTCTTT	CASSDRTGNTEAFF
-	-	TRBJ1-6	TRBV7-9	TGTGCCAGCGGCCGGCCTAGTTCACCCCTCCACTTT	CASGRPSSPLHF
few	-	TRBJ1-1	TRBV4-3	TGCGCCAGCAGCCAAGCGTGGGGGGGCCGCTTTACTGAAGCTTTCTTT	CASSQAWGGRFTEAFF
-	TRBD1	TRBJ2-1	TRBV5-6	TGTGCCAGCAGCCCGGCGACAGGGAGATTCTACCCGAATGAGCAGTTCTTC	CASSPATGRFYPNEQFF
-	-	TRBJ1-2	TRBV12-3/TRBV12-4	TGTGCCAGCAGAGACCCTTCCAACTATGGCTACACCTTC	CASRDPSNYGYTF
-	-	TRBJ1-1	TRBV20-1	TGCAGTGCTCGTCCTCCAGAAGCTTTCTTT	CSARPPEAFF
many	-	TRBJ1-1	TRBV7-2	TGTGCCAGCAGCTTAGCGCGGATGAACACTGAAGCTTTCTTT	CASSLARMNTEAFF
-	TRBD1	TRBJ2-4	TRBV2	TGTGCCAGCAGAGTCGGGACAGGGGGAGCCAAAAACATTCAGTACTTC	CASRVGTGGAKNIQYF
-	-	TRBJ1-5	TRBV2	TGTGCCAGCAGGGAGACAGGACTTCAGCCCCAGCATTTT	CASRETGLQPQHF
many	-	TRBJ2-1	TRBV7-9	TGTGCCAGCAGCCCCGCGGCGTACTCCTACAATGAGCAGTTCTTC	CASSPAAYSYNEQFF
-	TRBD1	TRBJ2-7	TRBV28	TGTGCCAGCACCTCTCCGGGACAGGGCTACGAGCAGTACTTC	CASTSPGQGYEQYF
few	-	TRBJ2-3	TRBV20-1	TGCAGTGCTAGAGGGGGCGGTAGCACAGATACGCAGTATTTT	CSARGGGSTDTQYF
many	-	TRBJ2-7	TRBV7-2	TGTGCCAGCAGCTTAGCGCTTGAGCCCCCGAGCTCCTACGAGCAGTACTTC	CASSLALEPPSSYEQYF
few	-	TRBJ2-5	TRBV11-2	TGTGCCAGCAGCCAGGTAGTCGAAGTGGAGACCCAGTACTTC	CASSQVVEVETQYF
many	TRBD1	TRBJ1-2	TRBV20-1	TGCAGTGCTGTGACAGGGGGGAACTATGGCTACACCTTC	CSAVTGGNYGYTF
few	-	TRBJ1-4	TRBV2	TGTGCCAGCAGGATCCTGACAGAAAATGAAAAACTGTTTTTT	CASRILTENEKLFF
few	TRBD1	TRBJ1-1	TRBV7-2	TGTGCCAGCAGCCTAGGGGGCGTTGCTGAAGCTTTCTTT	CASSLGGVAEAFF
few	-	TRBJ1-2	TRBV6-1	TGTGCCAGCAGAAGGGCGACAGGAATCTATGGCTACACCTTC	CASRRATGIYGYTF
many	-	TRBJ1-5	TRBV18	TGTGCCAGCTCACCAGGGGGAGATCAGCCCCAGCATTTT	CASSPGGDQPQHF
many	TRBD2	TRBJ2-3	TRBV20-1	TGCAGTGCTAGTAGTCTAGCGGGGTATACGCAGTATTTT	CSASSLAGYTQYF
few	-	TRBJ2-3	TRBV6-1	TGTGCCAGCATCAAGGGGGGCACAGATACGCAGTATTTT	CASIKGGTDTQYF
-	-	TRBJ2-7	TRBV6-5	TGTGCCAGCAGCCCAACGTGGCAGGGACGGGAGCAGTACTTC	CASSPTWQGREQYF
few	-	TRBJ1-1	TRBV28	TGTGCCAGCAGTTTTGTACAGCCCCAGGCGATGAACACTGAAGCTTTCTTT	CASSFVQPQAMNTEAFF
-	TRBD1	TRBJ2-5	TRBV19	TGTGCCAGTAGTACCCTGACAGGGAAAGAGACCCAGTACTTC	CASSTLTGKETQYF
few	-	TRBJ2-3	TRBV7-2	TGTGCCAGCAGCTTAGGAGGAACAGCCACGGCAGATACGCAGTATTTT	CASSLGGTATADTQYF
-	TRBD1	TRBJ1-4	TRBV4-3	TGCGCCAGCAGCCATTGGAGAGGGGGACAGGGAATTGAAAAACTGTTTTTT	CASSHWRGGQGIEKLFF
many	-	TRBJ1-5	TRBV12-3/TRBV12-4	TGTGCCAGCAGTTTCGTACAGGGCAATCAGCCCCAGCATTTT	CASSFVQGNQPQHF